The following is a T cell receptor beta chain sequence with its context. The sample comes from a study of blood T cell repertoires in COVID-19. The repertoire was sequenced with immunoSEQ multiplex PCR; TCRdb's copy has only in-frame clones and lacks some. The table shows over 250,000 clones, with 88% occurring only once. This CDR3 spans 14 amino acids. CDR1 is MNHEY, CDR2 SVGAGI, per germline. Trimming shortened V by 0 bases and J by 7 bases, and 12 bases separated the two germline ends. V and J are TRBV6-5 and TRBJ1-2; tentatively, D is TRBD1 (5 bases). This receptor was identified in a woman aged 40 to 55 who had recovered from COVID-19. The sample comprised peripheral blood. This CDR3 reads CASSYSSPGFGYTF. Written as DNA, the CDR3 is TGTGCCAGCAGTTACTCGAGCCCAGGGTTTGGCTACACCTTC.